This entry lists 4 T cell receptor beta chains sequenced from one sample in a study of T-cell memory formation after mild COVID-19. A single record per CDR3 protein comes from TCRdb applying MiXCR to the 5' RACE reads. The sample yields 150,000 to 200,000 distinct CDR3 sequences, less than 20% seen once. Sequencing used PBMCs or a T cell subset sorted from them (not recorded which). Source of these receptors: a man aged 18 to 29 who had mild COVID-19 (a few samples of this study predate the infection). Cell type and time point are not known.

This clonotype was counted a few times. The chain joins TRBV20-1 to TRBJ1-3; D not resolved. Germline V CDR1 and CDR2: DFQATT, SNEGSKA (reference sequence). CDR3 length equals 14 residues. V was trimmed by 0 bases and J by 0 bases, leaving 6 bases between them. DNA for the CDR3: TGCAGTGCTAGAGATGGGAGCTCTGGAAACACCATATATTTT. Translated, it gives CSARDGSSGNTIYF.

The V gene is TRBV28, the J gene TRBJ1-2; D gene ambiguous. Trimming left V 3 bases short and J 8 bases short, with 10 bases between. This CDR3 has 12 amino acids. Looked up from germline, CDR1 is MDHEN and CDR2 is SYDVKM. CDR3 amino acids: CASSLHGSGYTF. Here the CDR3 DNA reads TGTGCCAGCAGTTTGCACGGGAGCGGCTACACCTTC.

The CDR3 is CASSQGPQGPRHNQPQHF. As DNA, the CDR3 is TGCGCCAGCAGCCAAGGCCCACAGGGGCCGCGGCACAATCAGCCCCAGCATTTT. The chain is built from TRBV4-1 and TRBJ1-5, with 7 nucleotides matching TRBD1. V dropped 1 base and J dropped 3; count of bases not matched to a gene: 12. Germline V gene lookup returns CDR1 MGHRA and CDR2 YSYEKL. The CDR3 loop spans 18 amino acids.

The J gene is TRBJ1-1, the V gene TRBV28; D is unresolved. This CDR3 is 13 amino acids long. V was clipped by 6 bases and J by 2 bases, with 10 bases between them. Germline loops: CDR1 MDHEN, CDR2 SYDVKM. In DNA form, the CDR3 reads TGTGCCAGCAGCCTGGGATTTAACACTGAAGCTTTCTTT. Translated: CASSLGFNTEAFF.